Listed below are T cell receptor beta chains from one sample, sequenced in a study of OX40 agonist ivuxolimab in advanced cancers. The method was immunoSEQ multiplex PCR; TCRdb's version includes in-frame clones alone and lacks a portion of them. The repertoire holds fewer than 65,000 clones, with around 84% as singletons. Source: CD4+ or CD8+ T cells sorted from blood, taken in a trial of the OX40 agonist ivuxolimab. These TCRs come from an adult with an advanced solid tumor such as melanoma, head and neck, liver or kidney cancer. Both conserved end residues are part of each CDR3. A D gene is named only where the DNA matches it firmly. Clone size is given for some rows only: seen once, a few or many times, or a class if the clone is expanded.

.	TRBV30	TRBJ2-6	.	TGTGCCTGGAGGCGGGGACGGGGTCCTAGCTCTGGGGCCAACGTCCTGACTTTC	CAWRRGRGPSSGANVLTF
.	TRBV21-1	TRBJ1-5	.	TGTGCCAGCAGCGACAAACATAGCAATCAGCCCCAGCATTTT	CASSDKHSNQPQHF
.	TRBV27	TRBJ1-2	.	TGTGCCAGCAGTTTATCCCGGGGGTCGGAGCACTATGGCTACACCTTC	CASSLSRGSEHYGYTF
.	TRBV2	TRBJ2-3	TRBD2	TGTGCCAGCAGTGAAGCTAGCGGGGGGGCGAATACGCAGTATTTT	CASSEASGGANTQYF
once	TRBV4-2	TRBJ2-3	.	TGTGCCAGCAGCCAAAAACCCGGGACTCCGGAGACAGATACGCAGTATTTT	CASSQKPGTPETDTQYF
.	TRBV19	TRBJ1-6	TRBD1	TGTGCCAGTAGGAGACAGGGAGAGAATTCACCCCTCCACTTT	CASRRQGENSPLHF
.	TRBV7-2	TRBJ1-3	.	TGTGCCAGCAGCCTTAACGGACTGCGCTCTGGAAACACCATATATTTT	CASSLNGLRSGNTIYF
.	TRBV20-1	TRBJ2-1	.	TGCAGTGCCTGGAAATACAATGAGCAGTTCTTC	CSAWKYNEQFF
.	TRBV28	TRBJ2-7	.	TGTGCCAGCAGTGGAAAAAATGGTATCTACGAGCAGTACTTC	CASSGKNGIYEQYF
once	TRBV4-3	TRBJ2-7	TRBD2	TGCGCCAGCAGCCGCAGACTAGCGGGGGCTGAGCAGTACTTC	CASSRRLAGAEQYF
.	TRBV2	TRBJ1-1	.	TGTGCCGTACAGGGGAACACTGAAGCTTTCTTT	CAVQGNTEAFF
.	TRBV28	TRBJ1-5	.	TGTGCCAGCAGTTTAACGCTGGGGTACCAGCCCCAGCATTTT	CASSLTLGYQPQHF
.	TRBV5-1	TRBJ2-1	.	TGCGCCAGCAGCTTGTCCCAGGGTCCCAATGAGCAGTTCTTC	CASSLSQGPNEQFF
.	TRBV11-1	TRBJ2-3	.	TGTGCCAGCAGCTTAGCGAGGGGTTCAAGCACAGATACGCAGTATTTT	CASSLARGSSTDTQYF
.	TRBV30	TRBJ1-2	.	TGTGCCCGGACCATGGGACACATCTTGGGCACGTCCCAGGGTGGCTACACCTTC	CARTMGHILGTSQGGYTF
.	TRBV7-2	TRBJ1-5	TRBD1	TGTGCCAGCAGCTCGACCGACAGGGGTCGACAGCCCCAGCATTTT	CASSSTDRGRQPQHF
once	TRBV2	TRBJ1-3	.	TGTGCCAGCAGGAGCGAGGCGTACTCTGGAAACACCATATATTTT	CASRSEAYSGNTIYF
.	TRBV11-2	TRBJ1-5	.	TGTGCCAGCAGCGCCGGCGGGAGCAATCAGCCCCAGCATTTT	CASSAGGSNQPQHF
few	TRBV5-1	TRBJ2-1	.	TGCGCCAGCAGCTTGGACTCGCCATCCGGGAATGAGCAGTTCTTC	CASSLDSPSGNEQFF
.	TRBV7-7	TRBJ2-1	.	TGTGCCAGCAGCTTAGGGAGGGGGATCTCATCCAATGAGCAGTTCTTC	CASSLGRGISSNEQFF
.	TRBV20-1	TRBJ2-2	.	TGCAGTGCTCAGAACACCGGGGAGCTGTTTTTT	CSAQNTGELFF
.	TRBV11-2	TRBJ2-1	.	TGTGCCAGCAGCTTAGGGGACCCAGGGTTGGATGAGCAGTTCTTC	CASSLGDPGLDEQFF
.	TRBV19	TRBJ2-1	.	TGTGCCAGTGCTAGGTACAATGAGCAGTTCTTC	CASARYNEQFF
.	TRBV18	TRBJ2-1	.	TGTGCCAGCTCACTTACAACAGGCTCCTACAATGAGCAGTTCTTC	CASSLTTGSYNEQFF
.	TRBV11-2	TRBJ1-2	TRBD1	TGTGCCAGCAGCCGCGCGGGACAGGGGGCATATGGCTACACCTTC	CASSRAGQGAYGYTF
.	TRBV30	TRBJ1-5	.	TGTGCCTTTAGGGCGGGTTCCGATCAGCCCCAGCATTTT	CAFRAGSDQPQHF
.	TRBV2	TRBJ2-7	.	TGTGCCAGCAGCCTTGAAGTGGGGGGCAACGAGCAGTACTTC	CASSLEVGGNEQYF
few	TRBV7-9	TRBJ2-3	TRBD2	TGTGCCAGCAGCCCGGGACTAGCGGGAGAAGCAGATACGCAGTATTTT	CASSPGLAGEADTQYF
.	TRBV5-6	TRBJ1-5	.	TGTGCCAGCAGCTTGGGTCGGGGCTCCGGGCCCCAGCATTTT	CASSLGRGSGPQHF
.	TRBV7-9	TRBJ1-2	TRBD1	TGTGCCAGCAGCTTGACAGGGGATAACTATGGCTACACCTTC	CASSLTGDNYGYTF
.	TRBV18	TRBJ2-1	TRBD2	TGTGCCAGCTCACCAGGAGCGGGAGTTAATGAGCAGTTCTTC	CASSPGAGVNEQFF
.	TRBV19	TRBJ2-2	.	TGTGCCAGTAGTATACAGGGGAACACCGGGGAGCTGTTTTTT	CASSIQGNTGELFF
.	TRBV2	TRBJ1-6	TRBD1	TGTGCCAGCAGTGAAATCGGCCAGGGGGGATCACCCCTCCACTTT	CASSEIGQGGSPLHF
.	TRBV9	TRBJ2-1	.	TGTGCCAGCAGCCCCCGACTAGGGTCCTACAATGAGCAGTTCTTC	CASSPRLGSYNEQFF
.	TRBV9	TRBJ2-6	.	TGTGCCAGCAGCGTAAGGGAGGCTGGGGCCAACGTCCTGACTTTC	CASSVREAGANVLTF
.	TRBV7-9	TRBJ2-6	TRBD1	TGTGCCAGCAGCGTGACCGGGACAGGGAGTTCCGGGGCCAACGTCCTGACTTTC	CASSVTGTGSSGANVLTF
.	TRBV19	TRBJ2-3	TRBD2	TGTGCCAGTAGTCCTCTAGCGGGAGGGTCAGATACGCAGTATTTT	CASSPLAGGSDTQYF